The next 28 T cell receptor beta chains were all read from a single sample in a study of response to subunit inactivated influenza vaccine. TCRdb re-called the RT-PCR reads with MiXCR, one entry per CDR3 protein. The repertoire holds 860,000 or so distinct CDR3 sequences, with roughly 20% as singletons. Sequenced material: PBMCs from blood, taken more than 4 days after vaccination. These receptors were collected from a man aged 50-59 years who received an inactivated influenza vaccine.

This clonotype was recorded at least ten times. The chain uses TRBV20-1 and TRBJ1-4, with 9 bases aligning to TRBD1. After removal of 5 bases from V and 2 bases from J, the junction contained 3 bases not matched to a gene. This CDR3 region has 14 residues. Per germline, CDR1 DFQATT and CDR2 SNEGSKA (reference sequence). CDR3 amino acids: CSASGTGTNEKLFF. The CDR3 DNA reads TGCAGTGCTTCCGGGACAGGGACTAATGAAAAACTGTTTTTT.

This clonotype was counted ten times or more. The V call is TRBV12-3 or TRBV12-4, the J call TRBJ1-2; unclear D gene. The CDR3 is 12 residues long. The germline V and J ends were trimmed by 7 bases and 8 bases, with 14 bases remaining between them. The CDR3 reads CASNVGVEGYTF. In DNA, the CDR3 is TGTGCCAGCAACGTAGGAGTGGAAGGCTACACCTTC.

This clonotype came up many times. The rearrangement uses TRBV28 and TRBJ2-1; possibly TRBD1 or TRBD2 for D (5 bases each). CDR1 and CDR2 from the germline V gene are MDHEN and SYDVKM. V was cut by 1 base and J by 4 bases, with 11 bases left in between. This CDR3 spans 15 amino acids. This CDR3 is CASSLSGTLYNEQFF. The CDR3 region has the DNA TGTGCCAGCAGTTTATCCGGGACCCTATACAATGAGCAGTTCTTC.

This clonotype has only a few counts. The chain employs TRBV5-1 and TRBJ2-1; D gene ambiguous. Germline V gives CDR1 SGHRS, CDR2 YFSETQ. Trimming removed 3 bases from V and 4 bases from J, with 8 bases in between. This CDR3 has 13 residues. The CDR3 loop reads CASSSRNYNEQFF. In DNA form, the CDR3 reads TGCGCCAGCAGCTCGAGAAATTACAATGAGCAGTTCTTC.

This clonotype was detected only a few times. This CDR3 is CSARLSQGFGGYTF. As DNA, the CDR3 is TGCAGTGCTAGACTATCCCAGGGGTTCGGTGGCTACACCTTC. The V gene is TRBV20-1, the J gene TRBJ1-2; tentative D call: TRBD1 (6 bases). CDR3 length: 14 amino acids. Looked up from germline, CDR1 is DFQATT and CDR2 is SNEGSKA (reference sequence). Between the trimmed V and J ends, which lost 2 bases and 7 bases, there was a span of 17 bases.

The chain recombines TRBV15 with TRBJ2-7; 10 bases align to TRBD1. This CDR3 has 13 amino acids. After removal of 3 bases from V and 7 bases from J, the junction contained 3 bases not matched to a gene. CDR1 is LNHNV, CDR2 YYDKDF, per germline (reference sequence). CDR3 in DNA: TGTGCCACCAGCAGGACAGGGGGCCTGGAGCAGTACTTC. Encoded protein: CATSRTGGLEQYF.

The rearrangement uses TRBV28 and TRBJ2-7; no definite D call. Germline V gene data show CDR1 as MDHEN and CDR2 as SYDVKM. This CDR3 is built from 13 residues. Trimming left V 2 bases short and J 7 bases short, with 12 bases between. The CDR3 bases are TGTGCCAGCAGTTTAAACCTTAGGTTTGAGCAGTACTTC. Protein sequence: CASSLNLRFEQYF.

The chain joins TRBV20-1 to TRBJ2-7; 8 nucleotides agree with TRBD1. The CDR3 consists of 14 residues. Looked up from germline, CDR1 is DFQATT and CDR2 is SNEGSKA (reference sequence). V was clipped by 5 bases and J by 5 bases; unmatched bases: 11. CDR3 protein: CSASRRTGKDEQYF. CDR3 nucleotides: TGCAGTGCTTCTCGCCGGACAGGGAAAGACGAGCAGTACTTC.

The chain joins TRBV20-1 to TRBJ2-2, with D tentatively TRBD1 (6 bases). Germline-derived CDR1 and CDR2 are DFQATT and SNEGSKA (reference sequence). The CDR3 has 15 residues. Trimming removed 3 bases from V and 1 base from J, with 12 bases in between. The CDR3 spells CSASIGQKNTGELFF. CDR3 bases: TGCAGTGCTAGCATCGGACAGAAGAACACCGGGGAGCTGTTTTTT.

A few counts support this clonotype. The chain combines TRBV7-9 with TRBJ2-5; unclear D gene. Germline V gene data show CDR1 as SEHNR and CDR2 as FQNEAQ (reference sequence). The CDR3 is made up of 14 amino acids. The germline V and J ends were trimmed by 4 bases and 1 base, with 10 bases remaining between them. The CDR3 is CASSSLDFQETQYF. The CDR3 nucleotides are TGTGCCAGCAGCTCCCTAGACTTCCAAGAGACCCAGTACTTC.

This clonotype has a handful of counts. The genes are TRBV20-1 and TRBJ2-7, with D perhaps assigned TRBD1 or TRBD2 (6 bases each). The germline V gene has CDR1 DFQATT and CDR2 SNEGSKA (reference sequence). CDR3 size: 14 residues. V was clipped by 5 bases and J by 0 bases, with 14 bases between them. The CDR3 bases are TGCAGTGCTCCCCCCGGGGGCCCCTCCTACGAGCAGTACTTC. Translation: CSAPPGGPSYEQYF.

This clonotype was detected only a few times. The chain carries TRBV5-6 and TRBJ2-1; TRBD2 agrees at 13 bases. Germline V lookup: CDR1 SGHDT, CDR2 YYEEEE. CDR3 size: 18 residues. J lost 7 bases, V lost 2 bases, and 12 bases had no gene match. The CDR3 sequence: CASSLKERTSGSKNEQFF. The CDR3 DNA is TGTGCCAGCAGCTTAAAAGAGAGGACTAGCGGGAGTAAGAATGAGCAGTTCTTC. Supplemented by reference TRBV5-6 and TRBJ2-1, the full variable domain reads DAGVTQSPTHLIKTRGQQVTLRCSPKSGHDTVSWYQQALGQGPQFIFQYYEEEERQRGNFPDRFSGHQFPNYSSELNVNALLLGDSALYLCASSLKERTSGSKNEQFFGPGTRLTVL.

J is TRBJ2-1 and V is TRBV11-3; tentatively, D is TRBD2 (5 bases). The CDR3 contains 14 residues. CDR1 is SGHNT, CDR2 YENEEA, per germline. The ends were cut back, 5 bases at V and 9 bases at J, with 17 bases in the middle. The CDR3 DNA reads TGTGCCAGCAGCCCTGGGGTGGGAGTAGGTGAGCAGTTCTTC. It specifies CASSPGVGVGEQFF.

The chain links TRBV27 to TRBJ2-6; D unresolved. Germline V CDR1 and CDR2: MNHEY, SMNVEV (reference sequence). V lost 6 bases to trimming and J lost 0 bases, with 9 bases between them. This CDR3 has 15 residues. CDR3 bases: TGTGCCAGCAGGCGAATGGGCTCTGGGGCCAACGTCCTGACTTTC. Translating gives CASRRMGSGANVLTF.

This clonotype was seen at least ten times. The chain links TRBV20-1 to TRBJ1-1; possibly TRBD1 for D (6 bases). Germline CDR1 reads DFQATT; CDR2 reads SNEGSKA (reference sequence). V lost 6 bases to trimming and J lost 3 bases, with 17 bases between them. CDR3 length: 14 residues. The CDR3 DNA reads TGCAGTGCCCCGGGGGGCAGCCGAGACACTGAAGCTTTCTTT. Encoded protein: CSAPGGSRDTEAFF.

The rearrangement uses TRBV4-2 and TRBJ2-1; 16 bases line up with TRBD2. Trimming cost V 0 bases and J 7 bases; bases outside gene matches: 9. The V gene's germline CDR1 is LGHNA and CDR2 YNFKEQ. CDR3 length equals 19 residues. The CDR3 bases are TGTGCCAGCAGCCAAGATAGGGGACTAGCGGGGGGGTACGGGAATGAGCAGTTCTTC. This codes for CASSQDRGLAGGYGNEQFF.

The chain carries TRBV25-1 and TRBJ2-1, with TRBD2 matching 9 bases. The CDR3 runs to 14 residues. Germline V gene sequence: CDR1 MGHDK, CDR2 SYGVNS. With 5 bases clipped from V and 6 bases from J, the junction kept 5 bases outside the gene matches. This CDR3 reads CASSWREGRNEQFF. The CDR3 nucleotides read TGTGCCAGCAGTTGGCGGGAGGGCCGCAATGAGCAGTTCTTC.

The V and J genes are TRBV27 and TRBJ2-5; 7 positions match TRBD2. With 0 bases clipped from V and 7 bases from J, the junction kept 5 bases outside the gene matches. The germline V gene encodes CDR1 MNHEY and CDR2 SMNVEV (reference sequence). This CDR3 spans 14 amino acids. In DNA, the CDR3 is TGTGCCAGCAGTTTATCGTCAGCTAGCGGGACCCAGTACTTC. Encoded protein: CASSLSSASGTQYF.

The rearrangement joins TRBV12-3 or TRBV12-4 to TRBJ2-1; D uncertain. V gave up 3 bases and J gave up 5 bases, with 8 bases separating them. CDR3 length: 13 amino acids. The CDR3 reads CASSFRPNNEQFF. CDR3 in DNA: TGTGCCAGCAGTTTCCGGCCCAACAATGAGCAGTTCTTC.

The V gene is TRBV20-1, the J gene TRBJ2-4, with 8 bases aligning to TRBD1. CDR3 length equals 14 residues. CDR1 and CDR2 (germline): DFQATT, SNEGSKA (reference sequence). With 1 base clipped from V and 6 bases from J, the junction kept 5 bases outside the gene matches. The CDR3 is CSARGDRGRNIQYF. In nucleotides, the CDR3 is TGCAGTGCTAGAGGCGACAGGGGAAGAAACATTCAGTACTTC.

This clonotype was counted a few times. V gene TRBV20-1 combines with J gene TRBJ2-1, with 10 bases lining up with TRBD2. V shed 5 bases, J shed 7 bases, and the junction held 8 bases outside the gene matches. CDR3 length equals 14 residues. Germline-derived CDR1 and CDR2 are DFQATT and SNEGSKA (reference sequence). CDR3 DNA sequence: TGCAGTGCTCGAGGACTAGCGGAATGGAATGAGCAGTTCTTC. Protein: CSARGLAEWNEQFF.

The V call is TRBV7-2, the J call TRBJ2-7; 11 bases line up with TRBD2. CDR1 is SGHTA, CDR2 FQGNSA, per germline. The CDR3 totals 17 residues. V was clipped by 6 bases and J by 0 bases; unmatched bases: 10. DNA of the CDR3: TGTGCCAGCAGTCTCTTCTCGGGACTAGCGGTCTCCTACGAGCAGTACTTC. The encoded protein is CASSLFSGLAVSYEQYF.

Turning to this clonotype: One junction end does not reproduce the germline sequence, and a read error may be involved. Written as DNA, the CDR3 is TGTGCCAGCCGCTCCTTAGCGGACTCATACACTGAGCAGTTCTTC. This gives the protein CASRSLADSYTEQFF. The chain links TRBV7-9 to TRBJ2-1; D is perhaps TRBD2 (6 bases). This CDR3 spans 15 amino acids. CDR1 SEHNR and CDR2 FQNEAQ come from the germline V gene (reference sequence).

The chain has TRBV7-8 and TRBJ1-2; unclear D gene. V gave up 0 bases and J gave up 1 base, with 12 bases separating them. This CDR3 is built from 16 residues. Germline assignment: CDR1 SGHVS and CDR2 FQNEAQ. The CDR3 DNA reads as TGTGCCAGCAGCTTAGCGCGGATAAGGGATAACTATGGCTACACCTTC. Translating it yields CASSLARIRDNYGYTF.

The sample holds many counts of this clonotype. The J gene is TRBJ2-2, the V gene TRBV10-3; no firm D call. The V and J ends lost 5 bases and 1 base respectively, with 20 bases between them. CDR3 length: 18 residues. Germline V gene data show CDR1 as ENHRY and CDR2 as SYGVKD. CDR3 sequence: CAISRLPAGQQNTGELFF. In DNA, the CDR3 is TGTGCCATCAGTCGGCTCCCGGCAGGCCAACAGAACACCGGGGAGCTGTTTTTT.

This chain joins TRBV30 and TRBJ2-1; 10 nucleotides line up with TRBD1. Losses at the gene ends were 5 bases for V and 9 bases for J; bases not matched to a gene: 7. The germline CDR1 and CDR2 sequences are GTSNPN and SVGIG (reference sequence). There are 13 residues in the CDR3. This CDR3 reads CAWERTGGGEQFF. CDR3 DNA: TGTGCCTGGGAGCGGACAGGGGGAGGTGAGCAGTTCTTC.

In its sample, this clonotype was seen a few times. CDR3 loop: CASSLGSRGDEQYF. CDR3 in DNA: TGTGCCAGCAGCTTAGGTTCCAGGGGGGACGAGCAGTACTTC. The chain employs TRBV7-8 and TRBJ2-7, with a possible D match to TRBD1 (7 bases). V lost 1 base and J lost 5, with 12 bases in between. The germline gives CDR1 SGHVS, CDR2 FQNEAQ. This CDR3 spans 14 amino acids.

The V gene is TRBV12-3 or TRBV12-4, the J gene TRBJ2-7; no reliable D call. This CDR3 is 13 amino acids long. The ends were cut back, 2 bases at V and 5 bases at J, with 10 bases in the middle. The CDR3 bases are TGTGCCAGCAGTTTACAGTCTTCCCACGAGCAGTACTTC. This translates into CASSLQSSHEQYF.